A single sample gave rise to the 9 T cell receptor beta chains below, sequenced in a study of cytomegalovirus exposure and HLA in healthy donors. Primers for the PCR totalled 60 Vbeta and 13 Jbeta. Method: immunoSEQ multiplex PCR; TCRdb's copy keeps in-frame clones and lacks some. The sample contains 100,000 to 150,000 clones, about 80% of which appear only once. Material for sequencing was PBMCs. The source is a woman in her 40s in good health and CMV-seronegative.

The chain recombines TRBV19 with TRBJ1-5, with 8 bases aligning to TRBD1. CDR1 is LNHDA and CDR2 is SQIVND in the germline V gene (reference sequence). V shed 9 bases and J 6 bases; nucleotides not matched to a gene: 10. The CDR3 runs 14 residues. CDR3 residues: CASQGQGTSQPQHF. The CDR3 DNA follows: TGTGCCAGCCAAGGACAGGGAACGAGTCAGCCCCAGCATTTT. The whole variable domain, remainder taken from reference TRBV19 and TRBJ1-5, is DGGITQSPKYLFRKEGQNVTLSCEQNLNHDAMYWYRQDPGQGLRLIYYSQIVNDFQKGDIAEGYSVSREKKESFPLTVTSAQKNPTAFYLCASQGQGTSQPQHFGDGTRLSIL.

This clone was observed a single time. The chain recombines TRBV11-2 with TRBJ2-7; tentative D call: TRBD1 (6 bases). Trimming cost V 1 base and J 6 bases, with 10 bases left between them. The germline gives CDR1 SGHAT, CDR2 FQNNGV. The CDR3 is 13 residues long. CDR3 residues: CASSLGGGGEQYF. CDR3 in DNA: TGTGCCAGCAGCTTAGGAGGGGGTGGCGAGCAGTACTTC. The variable domain in full, with the rest retrieved from reference TRBV11-2 and TRBJ2-7, is EAGVAQSPRYKIIEKRQSVAFWCNPISGHATLYWYQQILGQGPKLLIQFQNNGVVDDSQLPKDRFSAERLKGVDSTLKIQPAKLEDSAVYLCASSLGGGGEQYFGPGTRLTVT.

The chain employs TRBV14 and TRBJ2-1, with a possible D match to TRBD1 (6 bases). Trimming removed 3 bases from V and 8 bases from J, with 17 bases in between. This CDR3 has 15 residues. From germline, CDR1 is SGHDN and CDR2 FVKESK. CDR3 amino acids: CASSQVGASGYEQFF. DNA for the CDR3: TGTGCCAGCAGCCAGGTGGGGGCTAGTGGCTATGAGCAGTTCTTC.

The chain carries TRBV7-3 and TRBJ1-2, with unresolved D. Germline lookup yields CDR1 SGHTA and CDR2 FQGTGA. Trimming stripped 0 bases from V and 8 bases from J, with 13 bases between. The CDR3 runs to 14 residues. The chain's CDR3 is CASSLTRESGGYTF. The CDR3 DNA sequence: TGTGCCAGCAGCTTAACTAGGGAAAGCGGGGGCTACACCTTC. Full variable domain (outside the CDR3, taken from reference TRBV7-3 and TRBJ1-2): GAGVSQTPSNKVTEKGKYVELRCDPISGHTALYWYRQSLGQGPEFLIYFQGTGAADDSGLPNDRFFAVRPEGSVSTLKIQRTERGDSAVYLCASSLTRESGGYTFGSGTRLTVV.

This clone was counted once. V is TRBV4-1 and J is TRBJ1-5; D uncertain. Between the trimmed V and J ends, which lost 4 bases and 0 bases, there was a span of 10 bases. Germline V gene data show CDR1 as MGHRA and CDR2 as YSYEKL. This CDR3 is built from 15 residues. This chain's CDR3 is CASSREAHSNQPQHF. CDR3 nucleotide sequence: TGCGCCAGCAGCCGGGAGGCCCATAGCAATCAGCCCCAGCATTTT.

Turning to this clone: The sample has other DNA sequences that encode this CDR3 too. The chain recombines TRBV9 with TRBJ1-2; D might be TRBD1 (6 bases). V dropped 0 bases and J dropped 3 bases, with 9 bases sitting between them. Germline loops: CDR1 SGDLS, CDR2 YYNGEE. CDR3 length: 14 residues. CDR3 DNA: TGTGCCAGCAGCGTAGGAGGGGGGGACTATGGCTACACCTTC. As protein: CASSVGGGDYGYTF.

J is TRBJ2-2 and V is TRBV28; a possible D gene is TRBD1 (5 bases). The CDR3 covers 14 residues. The V gene lost 2 bases and the J gene lost 7 bases, with 11 bases spanning the gap. CDR1 is MDHEN, CDR2 SYDVKM, per germline. The CDR3 coding sequence is TGTGCCAGCAGTTTAGGCAGGGATAACGGGGAGCTGTTTTTT. Translation: CASSLGRDNGELFF.

The gene calls are TRBV13 and TRBJ2-2; 8 bases match TRBD1. The CDR3 has 19 amino acids. J gave up 2 bases and V 2 bases, and 13 bases lay outside the gene matches. CDR1 and CDR2 from the germline V gene are PRHDT and FYEKMQ (reference sequence). CDR3 loop: CASSLTSVGTGVNTGELFF. For the CDR3, the DNA is TGTGCCAGCAGCTTAACGTCCGTGGGGACAGGAGTTAACACCGGGGAGCTGTTTTTT.

V is TRBV23-1 and J is TRBJ1-2; 7 bases agree with TRBD1. TRBV23-1 is assigned to the ORF class and has an uncertain function. V dropped 5 bases and J dropped 7; count of bases not matched to a gene: 7. There are 13 residues in the CDR3. The CDR3 DNA sequence: TGCGCCAGCAGTACTATTCAGGGGGTTGGCTACACCTTC. Translation gives CASSTIQGVGYTF.